The T cell receptor beta chain under discussion was sequenced for a study of human T cells and chemical hapten exposure (dated by TCRdb to the early 2020s). Context from the whole study: Libraries were pooled for sequencing, and per-sample TCR yields varied mainly because of small differences in library volumes within the pool. Each blood RNA sample was used to sequence both TCR alpha and TCR beta chains. In alopecia patients, the study followed how the peripheral blood TCR repertoire changed in vivo over primary and secondary sensitization to diphenylcyclopropenone (DPC), a hapten.

This clonotype showed up just a few times. This receptor's antigen is unknown. Base-call qualities are not available, and no considerably larger clone is one nucleotide away. The library was obtained by 5' RACE. Sequencing relied on an Illumina MiSeq. Library preparation attached unique molecular identifiers to individual cDNA molecules for quantitative, reproducible TCR counting. As for the original processing: The median number of TCRs per sample was some 100,000, ranging from roughly 20,000 to 700,000. The Decombinator software suite was used to annotate V, J and CDR3 in the TCR reads. Every sample was subsampled to the same number of TCRs (28,000) for the PS versus PT1 abundance plots. Expanded TCRs were defined as absent before sensitization and observed at least eight times at the 2-week time point. TCRdb handled the public reads itself, with Q25 trimming in fastp and clone calling in MiXCR, and kept productive beta chains. Entries that share a CDR3 protein sequence are merged under the most common genes and DNA. Clone size and V and J calls follow TCRdb, not the original study. The sample yields about 140,000 distinct CDR3 sequences; 4.1% were counted once. The top ten hold about 1.3% of the sample.

On the study overall, not on this receptor specifically: After repeated subsampling, changes were observed in the strength of the expansion versus patch-test correlation and in the threshold at which the correlation became significant. DPC sensitization did not change how many TCRs were above 1 in 1000 frequency, and no evidence was found of alterations in global repertoire structure.

Total RNA was isolated from unfractionated whole blood collected in Tempus Blood RNA tubes. Five or six healthy volunteers served as TCR sequencing controls and were bled at day 0, 2 weeks and 6 weeks. Trimmed from V: 5 bases; trimmed from J: 0 bases; junction bases lacking a gene match: 14. The CDR3 goes from the cysteine to the phenylalanine over 19 residues. Only CDR3 DNA is held: 57 bases, read in frame from base 1. The germline V gene (reference sequence) provides CDR1 LNHDA and CDR2 SQIVND. The rearrangement combines TRBV19 with TRBJ2-3; TRBD2 agrees with 10 junctional bases. The TCR was taken from a female donor in good health. The DNA sequence follows: TGTGCCAGTAGTGCTCGCCTAGCGGGGGCCTTTTCTAGCACAGATACGCAGTATTTT. Translated, this is CASSARLAGAFSSTDTQYF. The CDR3, completed at both ends by the reference TRBV19 and TRBJ2-3 genes, gives the full variable domain DGGITQSPKYLFRKEGQNVTLSCEQNLNHDAMYWYRQDPGQGLRLIYYSQIVNDFQKGDIAEGYSVSREKKESFPLTVTSAQKNPTAFYLCASSARLAGAFSSTDTQYFGPGTRLTVL.